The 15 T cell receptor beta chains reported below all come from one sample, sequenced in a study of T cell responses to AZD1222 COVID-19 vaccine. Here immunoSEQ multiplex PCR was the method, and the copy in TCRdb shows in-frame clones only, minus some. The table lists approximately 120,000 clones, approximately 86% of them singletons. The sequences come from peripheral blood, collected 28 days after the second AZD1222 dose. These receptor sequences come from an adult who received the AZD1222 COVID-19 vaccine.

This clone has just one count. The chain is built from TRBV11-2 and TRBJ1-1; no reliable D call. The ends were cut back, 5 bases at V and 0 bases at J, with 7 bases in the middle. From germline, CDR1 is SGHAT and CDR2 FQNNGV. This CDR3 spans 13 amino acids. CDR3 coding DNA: TGTGCCAGCAGCGCGGTGGTGAACACTGAAGCTTTCTTT. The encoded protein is CASSAVVNTEAFF.

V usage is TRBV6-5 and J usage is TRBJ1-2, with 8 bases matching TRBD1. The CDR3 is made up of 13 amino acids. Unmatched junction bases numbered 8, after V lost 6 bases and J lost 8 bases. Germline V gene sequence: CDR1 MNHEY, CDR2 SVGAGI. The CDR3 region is CASSLKGQGGYTF. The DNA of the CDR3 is TGTGCCAGCAGCCTGAAAGGACAGGGAGGCTACACCTTC.

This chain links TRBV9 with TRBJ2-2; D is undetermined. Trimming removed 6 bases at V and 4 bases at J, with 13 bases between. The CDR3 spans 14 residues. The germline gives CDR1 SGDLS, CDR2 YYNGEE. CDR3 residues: CASKSPLSTGELFF. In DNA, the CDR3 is TGTGCCAGCAAGTCTCCCCTTTCCACCGGGGAGCTGTTTTTT.

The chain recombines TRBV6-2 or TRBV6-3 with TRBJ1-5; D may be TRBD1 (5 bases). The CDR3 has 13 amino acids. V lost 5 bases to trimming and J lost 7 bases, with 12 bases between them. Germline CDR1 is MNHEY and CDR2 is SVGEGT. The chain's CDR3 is CASSDRDPQPQHF. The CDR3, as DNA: TGTGCCAGCAGTGACCGGGACCCACAGCCCCAGCATTTT.

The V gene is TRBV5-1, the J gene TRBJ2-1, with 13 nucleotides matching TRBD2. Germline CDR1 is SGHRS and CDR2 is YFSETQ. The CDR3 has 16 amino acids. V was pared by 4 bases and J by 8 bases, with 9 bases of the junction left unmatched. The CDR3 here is CASSLTSGRFVDEQFF. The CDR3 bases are TGCGCCAGCAGCCTGACTAGCGGGAGGTTCGTCGATGAGCAGTTCTTC.

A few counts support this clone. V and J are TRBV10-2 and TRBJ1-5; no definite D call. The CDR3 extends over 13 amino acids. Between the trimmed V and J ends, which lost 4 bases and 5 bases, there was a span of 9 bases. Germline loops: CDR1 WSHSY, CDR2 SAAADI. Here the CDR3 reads CASSVRPDQPQHF. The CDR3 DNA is TGCGCCAGCAGTGTGAGACCGGATCAGCCCCAGCATTTT.

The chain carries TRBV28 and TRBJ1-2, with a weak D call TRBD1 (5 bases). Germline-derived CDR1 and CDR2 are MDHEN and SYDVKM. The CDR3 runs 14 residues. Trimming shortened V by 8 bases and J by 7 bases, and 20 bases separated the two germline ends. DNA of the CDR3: TGTGCCAGCTTAAACTGGGGCAGGGAGGCTGGCTACACCTTC. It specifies CASLNWGREAGYTF.

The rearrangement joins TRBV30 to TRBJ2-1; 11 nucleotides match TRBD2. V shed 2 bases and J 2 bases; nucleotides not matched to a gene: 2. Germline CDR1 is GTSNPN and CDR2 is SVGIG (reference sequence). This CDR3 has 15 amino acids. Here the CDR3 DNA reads TGTGCCTGGAGTACGGGACTAGCGGCCTACAATGAGCAGTTCTTC. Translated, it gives CAWSTGLAAYNEQFF.

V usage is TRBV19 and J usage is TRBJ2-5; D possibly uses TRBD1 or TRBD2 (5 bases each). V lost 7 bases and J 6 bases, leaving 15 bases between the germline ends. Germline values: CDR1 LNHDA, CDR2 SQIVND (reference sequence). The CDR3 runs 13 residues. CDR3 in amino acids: CASTNNGGQTQYF. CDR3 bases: TGTGCCAGTACTAATAATGGGGGTCAGACCCAGTACTTC.

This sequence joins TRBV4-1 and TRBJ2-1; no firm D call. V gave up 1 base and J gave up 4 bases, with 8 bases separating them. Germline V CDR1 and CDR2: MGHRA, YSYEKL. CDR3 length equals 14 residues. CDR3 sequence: CASSQGSSYNEQFF. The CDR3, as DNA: TGCGCCAGCAGCCAAGGTTCCAGTTACAATGAGCAGTTCTTC.

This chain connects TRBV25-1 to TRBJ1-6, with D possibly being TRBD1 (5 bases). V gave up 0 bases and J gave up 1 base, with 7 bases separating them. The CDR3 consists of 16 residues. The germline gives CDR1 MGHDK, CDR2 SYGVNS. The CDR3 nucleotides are TGTGCCAGCAGTGAATACGGGGGTTCCTATAATTCACCCCTCCACTTT. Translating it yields CASSEYGGSYNSPLHF.

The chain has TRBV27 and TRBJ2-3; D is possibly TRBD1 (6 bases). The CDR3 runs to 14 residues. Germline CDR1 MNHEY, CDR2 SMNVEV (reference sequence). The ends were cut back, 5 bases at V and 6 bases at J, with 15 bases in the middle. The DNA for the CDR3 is TGTGCCAGCAGTCCCTCCAGCAGGGGTGATACGCAGTATTTT. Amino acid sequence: CASSPSSRGDTQYF.

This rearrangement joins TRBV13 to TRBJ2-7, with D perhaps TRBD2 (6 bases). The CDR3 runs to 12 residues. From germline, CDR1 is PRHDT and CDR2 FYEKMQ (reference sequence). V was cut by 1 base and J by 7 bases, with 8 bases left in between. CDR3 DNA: TGTGCCAGCAGCTTAGCGGCGGGGGAGCAGTACTTC. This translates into CASSLAAGEQYF.

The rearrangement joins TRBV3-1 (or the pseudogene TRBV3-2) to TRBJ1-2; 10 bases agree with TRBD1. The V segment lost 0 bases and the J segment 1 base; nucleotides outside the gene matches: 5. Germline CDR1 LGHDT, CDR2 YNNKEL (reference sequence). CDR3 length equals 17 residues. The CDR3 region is CASSQDLGTGDNYGYTF. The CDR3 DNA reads TGTGCCAGCAGCCAAGATCTGGGGACAGGGGATAACTATGGCTACACCTTC.

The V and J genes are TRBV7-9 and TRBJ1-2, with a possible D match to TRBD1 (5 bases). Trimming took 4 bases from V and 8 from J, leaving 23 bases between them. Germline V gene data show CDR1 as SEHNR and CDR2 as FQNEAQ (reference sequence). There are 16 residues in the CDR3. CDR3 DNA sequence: TGTGCCAGCAGCTGGTCGGGATCTACCCGGGGGACGGGCTACACCTTC. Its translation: CASSWSGSTRGTGYTF.